This note documents a single TCR beta chain sequence. Clones were sequenced by immunoSEQ multiplex PCR, and TCRdb holds only the in-frame ones, with some missing. The repertoire holds more than 2,000,000 clones, 85% to 95% seen once, with over 0.12% in the top ten. J was trimmed by 2 bases and V by 4 bases; bases with no gene match: 9. Germline-derived CDR1 and CDR2 are LGHNA and YNFKEQ. This CDR3 is built from 17 residues. The data belong to a study of shared clonotypes between healthy human individuals. Looking at the study overall: Plates per donor: three CD4 naive, three CD4 memory, two CD8 naive, one CD8 memory.

The sample comprised naive CD4+ T cells sorted from blood. This sample's subset: CD45RA+ positively selected. The chain uses TRBV4-2 and TRBJ2-1; 9 bases line up with TRBD2. This receptor was identified in a man between 18 and 29 years old in good health. The CDR3 DNA reads as TGTGCCAGCAGCCCGGCGGCGGGCGGGGGGGCCTACAATGAGCAGTTCTTC. Protein: CASSPAAGGGAYNEQFF.